The 30 T cell receptor beta chains given below trace back to one sample, sequenced in a study of shared clonotypes between healthy human individuals. The repertoire was sequenced with immunoSEQ multiplex PCR; TCRdb's copy has only in-frame clones and lacks some. Altogether roughly 1,500,000 clones are present, just under 99% being singletons, with the ten largest covering about 0.4%. Sequenced sample: naive CD4+ T cells sorted from blood. Subset indicated: CD45RA+ positively selected. These receptors were obtained from a man younger than 40 in good health.

This clone was recorded once. V gene TRBV19 combines with J gene TRBJ1-2; weak D call: TRBD1 (5 bases). Trimming shortened V by 3 bases and J by 5 bases, and 19 bases separated the two germline ends. The CDR3 contains 16 residues. CDR1 and CDR2 (germline): LNHDA, SQIVND (reference sequence). The CDR3 bases are TGTGCCAGTAGTATGGTAGACAGTCGAGGGAAATATGGCTACACCTTC. It encodes CASSMVDSRGKYGYTF. Supplemented by reference TRBV19 and TRBJ1-2, the full variable domain reads DGGITQSPKYLFRKEGQNVTLSCEQNLNHDAMYWYRQDPGQGLRLIYYSQIVNDFQKGDIAEGYSVSREKKESFPLTVTSAQKNPTAFYLCASSMVDSRGKYGYTFGSGTRLTVV.

This rearrangement joins TRBV28 to TRBJ2-2, with D unresolved. Germline V gene lookup returns CDR1 MDHEN and CDR2 SYDVKM. This CDR3 region has 18 residues. V shed 7 bases and J shed 1 base, with 22 bases lying between them. Here the CDR3 DNA reads TGTGCCAGCATCGCCCTCGACGCAAGCTTTTGGAACACCGGGGAGCTGTTTTTT. Its translation is CASIALDASFWNTGELFF.

The chain joins TRBV5-5 to TRBJ2-7; TRBD2 is a possible D gene (6 bases). Germline V gives CDR1 SGHKS, CDR2 YYEKEE (reference sequence). The CDR3 has 15 amino acids. With 0 bases removed from V and 3 bases from J, the gap between germline ends came to 13 bases. As DNA, the CDR3 is TGTGCCAGCAGCTTGGCCGGACTACTTAACTACGAGCAGTACTTC. It translates to CASSLAGLLNYEQYF.

J is TRBJ2-1 and V is TRBV2; either TRBD1 or TRBD2 may fit D (5 bases each). This CDR3 region has 13 residues. The germline V and J ends were trimmed by 8 bases and 5 bases, with 13 bases remaining between them. Germline V gene data show CDR1 as SNHLY and CDR2 as FYNNEI. CDR3 nucleotides: TGTGCCAGCTGGGGGTCGGGTCACAATGAGCAGTTCTTC. Amino acids: CASWGSGHNEQFF.

The chain couples TRBV19 to TRBJ1-3; D unclear. The CDR3 has 15 amino acids. V was pared by 6 bases and J by 4 bases, with 16 bases between. Germline-derived CDR1 and CDR2 are LNHDA and SQIVND (reference sequence). CDR3 sequence: CASRSFVTGGNTIYF. CDR3 nucleotide sequence: TGTGCCAGTAGGTCCTTTGTGACTGGGGGAAACACCATATATTTT.

This chain connects TRBV2 to TRBJ1-1; TRBD1 aligns across 7 bases. J was trimmed by 1 base and V by 4 bases; bases with no gene match: 6. The CDR3 is 15 residues long. Germline CDR1 is SNHLY and CDR2 is FYNNEI. CDR3 DNA: TGTGCCAGCAGTGCAGGGGGATCACCGAACACTGAAGCTTTCTTT. Translating gives CASSAGGSPNTEAFF. The complete variable domain, with remaining parts taken from reference TRBV2 and TRBJ1-1, reads EPEVTQTPSHQVTQMGQEVILRCVPISNHLYFYWYRQILGQKVEFLVSFYNNEISEKSEIFDDQFSVERPDGSNFTLKIRSTKLEDSAMYFCASSAGGSPNTEAFFGQGTRLTVV.

The chain couples TRBV5-1 to TRBJ2-7, with D possibly being TRBD1 (5 bases). Germline V gene data show CDR1 as SGHRS and CDR2 as YFSETQ. V was trimmed by 5 bases and J by 3 bases, leaving 27 bases between them. The CDR3 has 18 residues. The CDR3: CASSPQITGIKSNYEQYF. The DNA for the CDR3 is TGCGCCAGCAGTCCCCAGATCACAGGTATTAAGAGCAACTACGAGCAGTACTTC.

The chain links TRBV5-6 to TRBJ2-7; D possibly matches TRBD1 or TRBD2 (5 bases each). The CDR3 contains 15 residues. Germline V gene data show CDR1 as SGHDT and CDR2 as YYEEEE. The V gene lost 1 base and the J gene lost 2 bases, with 13 bases spanning the gap. For the CDR3, the DNA is TGTGCCAGCAGCTTGTGGGCCGGGACCACCTACGAGCAGTACTTC. It encodes CASSLWAGTTYEQYF.

The chain employs TRBV7-2 and TRBJ1-1; TRBD1 agrees at 10 bases. J was trimmed by 6 bases and V by 1 base; bases with no gene match: 11. Germline V gene lookup returns CDR1 SGHTA and CDR2 FQGNSA. CDR3 length: 17 amino acids. The CDR3 reads CASSLEGFGTGVSEAFF. The DNA for the CDR3 is TGTGCCAGCAGCTTAGAGGGGTTCGGGACAGGGGTCTCTGAAGCTTTCTTT.

The chain recombines TRBV27 with TRBJ2-3; TRBD2 aligns across 8 bases. V trimming: 4 bases; J trimming: 8 bases; junction bases outside the gene matches: 8. The germline V gene has CDR1 MNHEY and CDR2 SMNVEV (reference sequence). The CDR3 contains 14 residues. CDR3 nucleotides: TGTGCCAGCAGTTCCCTCTCGGGAGGGGGTACGCAGTATTTT. This codes for CASSSLSGGGTQYF.

The rearrangement uses TRBV28 and TRBJ1-5; 7 bases are shared with TRBD1. Germline-derived CDR1 and CDR2 are MDHEN and SYDVKM. V lost 6 bases and J lost 1; bases outside the gene matches: 6. There are 15 residues in the CDR3. The CDR3 DNA reads as TGTGCCAGCAGGCGACAGGGTTGGAGCAATCAGCCCCAGCATTTT. Protein product: CASRRQGWSNQPQHF.

V usage is TRBV7-6 and J usage is TRBJ2-7, with D hard to call. Per germline, CDR1 SGHVS and CDR2 FNYEAQ. This CDR3 comprises 13 residues. Trimming removed 0 bases from V and 7 bases from J, with 10 bases in between. CDR3 amino acids: CASSLAGDSEQYF. The CDR3 DNA is TGTGCCAGCAGCTTAGCCGGCGACTCGGAGCAGTACTTC. The full variable domain, with the rest looked up from reference TRBV7-6 and TRBJ2-7, is GAGVSQSPRYKVTKRGQDVALRCDPISGHVSLYWYRQALGQGPEFLTYFNYEAQQDKSGLPNDRFSAERPEGSISTLTIQRTEQRDSAMYRCASSLAGDSEQYFGPGTRLTVT.

This clone is a singleton in its sample. The sample holds other DNA sequences that translate to the same CDR3. This chain joins TRBV18 and TRBJ1-1; 8 bases are shared with TRBD1. V gave up 3 bases and J gave up 4 bases; unmatched junction bases: 4. CDR3 length: 14 amino acids. Germline-derived CDR1 and CDR2 are KGHSH and LQKENI. The CDR3 sequence is CASSPGQGATEAFF. The CDR3 DNA reads as TGTGCCAGCTCACCGGGGCAGGGGGCCACTGAAGCTTTCTTT.

Points on this clone: Other DNA sequences in this specimen translate into the identical CDR3. The chain is built from TRBV9 and TRBJ2-3; TRBD2 is a possible D gene (6 bases). Germline CDR1 and CDR2: SGDLS and YYNGEE. CDR3 size: 15 residues. Trimming stripped 0 bases from V and 4 bases from J, with 12 bases between. Here the CDR3 DNA reads TGTGCCAGCAGCGTAGACGGGAGACTTGCAGATACGCAGTATTTT. Its translation is CASSVDGRLADTQYF.

V is TRBV28 and J is TRBJ1-4; D is unclear. Between the trimmed V and J ends, which lost 5 bases and 2 bases, there was a span of 27 bases. The CDR3 is made up of 20 amino acids. Germline V gives CDR1 MDHEN, CDR2 SYDVKM. Here the CDR3 reads CASSNFGSMGFLDTNEKLFF. CDR3 nucleotide sequence: TGTGCCAGCAGTAACTTTGGGAGTATGGGCTTCCTCGATACTAATGAAAAACTGTTTTTT.

The chain uses TRBV7-9 and TRBJ2-5; TRBD1 might be the D (6 bases). Trimming shortened V by 1 base and J by 5 bases, and 17 bases separated the two germline ends. Per the germline V gene, CDR1 is SEHNR and CDR2 is FQNEAQ (reference sequence). This CDR3 has 16 residues. The CDR3 loop is CASSLVESGVRETQYF. DNA for the CDR3: TGTGCCAGCAGCTTAGTCGAGTCAGGGGTGAGGGAGACCCAGTACTTC. The full variable domain, its missing parts supplied by reference TRBV7-9 and TRBJ2-5, is DTGVSQNPRHKITKRGQNVTFRCDPISEHNRLYWYRQTLGQGPEFLTYFQNEAQLEKSRLLSDRFSAERPKGSFSTLEIQRTEQGDSAMYLCASSLVESGVRETQYFGPGTRLLVL.

The V call is TRBV7-8, the J call TRBJ2-6; 7 bases line up with TRBD1. V lost 5 bases, J lost 0 bases, and 1 base stayed unmatched. Germline V gene sequence: CDR1 SGHVS, CDR2 FQNEAQ. The CDR3 runs 15 residues. The CDR3 sequence: CASSGTDSGANVLTF. The CDR3 coding sequence is TGTGCCAGCAGCGGGACAGACTCTGGGGCCAACGTCCTGACTTTC.

V and J are TRBV25-1 and TRBJ2-1, with 7 bases identical to TRBD2. Germline V gene sequence: CDR1 MGHDK, CDR2 SYGVNS. CDR3 size: 15 residues. V was clipped by 2 bases and J by 8 bases; unmatched bases: 9. CDR3 bases: TGTGCCAGCAGTGAAAGGCGGGAGTCGGAGGATGAGCAGTTCTTC. It encodes CASSERRESEDEQFF. Full variable domain (missing parts from reference TRBV25-1 and TRBJ2-1): EADIYQTPRYLVIGTGKKITLECSQTMGHDKMYWYQQDPGMELHLIHYSYGVNSTEKGDLSSESTVSRIRTEHFPLTLESARPSHTSQYLCASSERRESEDEQFFGPGTRLTVL.

The J gene is TRBJ1-1, the V gene TRBV30, with D unresolved. V was trimmed by 4 bases and J by 1 base, leaving 10 bases between them. Germline-derived CDR1 and CDR2 are GTSNPN and SVGIG (reference sequence). The CDR3 runs to 13 residues. The CDR3 sequence: CAWNVGGNTEAFF. In DNA form, the CDR3 reads TGTGCCTGGAACGTCGGAGGGAACACTGAAGCTTTCTTT.

This chain connects TRBV18 to TRBJ1-2; D perhaps matches TRBD1 (6 bases). This CDR3 comprises 15 residues. The germline V gene has CDR1 KGHSH and CDR2 LQKENI. V shed 2 bases and J shed 8 bases, with 18 bases lying between them. CDR3 region: CASSPTSRGSEGYTF. The CDR3 DNA reads TGTGCCAGCTCACCAACGTCCAGGGGCTCGGAAGGCTACACCTTC.

This chain connects TRBV4-1 to TRBJ1-4; 9 nucleotides match TRBD1. The CDR3 loop spans 14 amino acids. Per the germline V gene, CDR1 is MGHRA and CDR2 is YSYEKL. After removal of 2 bases from V and 10 bases from J, the junction contained 5 bases not matched to a gene. Here the CDR3 DNA reads TGCGCCAGCAGCCAACCGGGACAGGGTGTAAAACTGTTTTTT. Amino acid sequence: CASSQPGQGVKLFF.

The gene calls are TRBV5-6 and TRBJ2-2; the match to TRBD2 covers 8 bases. Germline V CDR1 and CDR2: SGHDT, YYEEEE. The V gene end was trimmed by 2 bases and the J gene end by 7 bases; junction bases not matched to a gene: 4. CDR3 size: 14 residues. For the CDR3, the DNA is TGTGCCAGCAGCTTAAACGGGAGGGTCGGGGAGCTGTTTTTT. Protein sequence: CASSLNGRVGELFF.

Details on this clone: Other nucleotide sequences from this sample produce the same CDR3. The genes are TRBV30 and TRBJ2-7; 7 bases fit TRBD1. The J segment lost 3 bases and the V segment lost 0 bases, leaving 2 bases of the junction unmatched. Germline V gene data show CDR1 as GTSNPN and CDR2 as SVGIG (reference sequence). There are 13 residues in the CDR3. This chain's CDR3 is CAWSVRGLYEQYF. In DNA form, the CDR3 reads TGTGCCTGGAGTGTAAGGGGGCTCTACGAGCAGTACTTC. Supplemented by reference TRBV30 and TRBJ2-7, the full variable domain reads SQTIHQWPATLVQPVGSPLSLECTVEGTSNPNLYWYRQAAGRGLQLLFYSVGIGQISSEVPQNLSASRPQDRQFILSSKKLLLSDSGFYLCAWSVRGLYEQYFGPGTRLTVT.

The V call is TRBV6-1, the J call TRBJ2-7; D assignment may be TRBD1 or TRBD2 (7 bases each). CDR3 length equals 15 residues. The V end lost 0 bases, the J end lost 4 bases, and 13 bases lay between the germline ends. The germline V gene encodes CDR1 MNHNS and CDR2 SASEGT. In DNA, the CDR3 is TGTGCCAGCAGTGAAGCAGCGGGACAGCTTTACGAGCAGTACTTC. Encoded protein: CASSEAAGQLYEQYF.

The rearrangement joins TRBV2 to TRBJ1-4, with D possibly being TRBD1 (6 bases). There are 16 residues in the CDR3. V was clipped by 2 bases and J by 6 bases, with 16 bases between them. The germline V gene encodes CDR1 SNHLY and CDR2 FYNNEI. The CDR3 loop is CASSELGAKVDEKLFF. DNA of the CDR3: TGTGCCAGCAGTGAACTGGGGGCCAAAGTCGATGAAAAACTGTTTTTT.

The chain combines TRBV29-1 with TRBJ2-7, with a weak D call TRBD2 (6 bases). The V gene's germline CDR1 is SQVTM and CDR2 ANQGSEA. The ends were cut back, 3 bases at V and 2 bases at J, with 11 bases in the middle. CDR3 length: 13 amino acids. CDR3 sequence: CSVERPGAYEQYF. CDR3 DNA sequence: TGCAGCGTTGAGAGGCCGGGGGCCTACGAGCAGTACTTC.

The chain combines TRBV4-3 with TRBJ2-3, with TRBD2 matching over 7 bases. The length of the CDR3 is 16 residues. CDR1 LGHNA and CDR2 YSLEER come from the germline V gene. Trimming at V came to 3 bases and at J to 3 bases, leaving 9 bases not matched to a gene. Written as DNA, the CDR3 is TGCGCCAGCAGCCAGGAGAGCGGGAAGGGGACAGATACGCAGTATTTT. Encoded protein: CASSQESGKGTDTQYF.

This clone has just one count. The J gene is TRBJ2-7, the V gene TRBV2, with TRBD1 matching over 7 bases. This CDR3 is 12 amino acids long. J lost 3 bases, V lost 8 bases, and 4 bases had no gene match. Per germline, CDR1 SNHLY and CDR2 FYNNEI. CDR3 in DNA: TGTGCCAGCGGACAGGATAGCTACGAGCAGTACTTC. This encodes CASGQDSYEQYF.

This CDR3 reads CSAVSGSGFF. The CDR3, as DNA: TGCAGTGCGGTTAGCGGGAGCGGGTTCTTC. This chain links TRBV20-1 with TRBJ2-1; 9 nucleotides match TRBD2. The CDR3 runs 10 residues. The junction had 6 bases not matched to a gene; V was cut back by 6 bases and J by 15 bases. The germline gives CDR1 DFQATT, CDR2 SNEGSKA (reference sequence).

About this clone: Mismatch with germline at one junction end may stem from a read error. The chain carries TRBV18 and TRBJ2-1; 9 bases align to TRBD2. Germline V lookup: CDR1 KGHSH, CDR2 LQKENI. CDR3 size: 15 residues. The CDR3 bases are TGTGCCAGCTCGCCACGGGCGGGAGGGCCTAATGAGCAGTTCTTC. Its protein is CASSPRAGGPNEQFF. Together with reference TRBV18 and TRBJ2-1, the CDR3 gives the full variable domain: NAGVMQNPRHLVRRRGQEARLRCSPMKGHSHVYWYRQLPEEGLKFMVYLQKENIIDESGMPKERFSAEFPKEGPSILRIQQVVRGDSAAYFCASSPRAGGPNEQFFGPGTRLTVL.